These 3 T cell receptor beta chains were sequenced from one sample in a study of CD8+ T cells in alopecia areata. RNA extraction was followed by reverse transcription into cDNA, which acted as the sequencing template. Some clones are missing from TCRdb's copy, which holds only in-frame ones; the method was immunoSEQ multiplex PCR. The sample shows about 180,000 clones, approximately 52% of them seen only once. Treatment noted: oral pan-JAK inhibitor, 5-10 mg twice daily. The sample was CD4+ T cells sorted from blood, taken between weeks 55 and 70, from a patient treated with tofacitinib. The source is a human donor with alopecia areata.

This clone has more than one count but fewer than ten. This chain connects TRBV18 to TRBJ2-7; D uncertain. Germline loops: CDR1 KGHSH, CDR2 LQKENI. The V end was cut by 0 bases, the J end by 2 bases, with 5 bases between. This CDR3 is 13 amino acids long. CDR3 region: CASSPPSTYEQYF. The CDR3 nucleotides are TGTGCCAGCTCACCACCGTCCACCTACGAGCAGTACTTC.

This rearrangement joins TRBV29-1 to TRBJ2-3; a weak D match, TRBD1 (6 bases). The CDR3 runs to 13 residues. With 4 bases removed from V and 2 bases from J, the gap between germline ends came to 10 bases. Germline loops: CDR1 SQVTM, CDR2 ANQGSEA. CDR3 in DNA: TGCAGCGTTGGAGGGGGTGTCACAGATACGCAGTATTTT. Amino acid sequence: CSVGGGVTDTQYF.

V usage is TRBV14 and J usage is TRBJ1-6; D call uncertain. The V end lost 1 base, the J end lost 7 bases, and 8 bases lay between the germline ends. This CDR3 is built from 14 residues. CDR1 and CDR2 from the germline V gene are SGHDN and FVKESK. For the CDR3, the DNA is TGTGCCAGCAGCCAAGTAGGAGGGAATTCACCCCTCCACTTT. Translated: CASSQVGGNSPLHF.